The 30 T cell receptor beta chains given below trace back to one sample, sequenced in a study of T cell responses to AZD1222 COVID-19 vaccine. Produced via immunoSEQ multiplex PCR; TCRdb's table is partial and in-frame only. The sample has about 110,000 clones; roughly nine tenths are singletons. This material consisted of peripheral blood, taken 28 days after the second AZD1222 dose. The origin of the receptors is an adult who received the AZD1222 COVID-19 vaccine.

In this sample, this clone turned up once. CDR3 region: CASSYILGYEQYF. The DNA for the CDR3 is TGTGCCAGCAGTTATATACTAGGCTACGAGCAGTACTTC. This chain joins TRBV6-6 and TRBJ2-7, with D maybe TRBD2 (5 bases). CDR1 and CDR2 (germline): MNHNY, SVGAGI (reference sequence). Trimming stripped 3 bases from V and 3 bases from J, with 9 bases between. The CDR3 has 13 amino acids.

The chain combines TRBV27 with TRBJ2-7; D is perhaps TRBD2 (6 bases). This CDR3 has 15 amino acids. Germline V lookup: CDR1 MNHEY, CDR2 SMNVEV (reference sequence). V dropped 3 bases and J dropped 2 bases, with 14 bases sitting between them. CDR3 nucleotide sequence: TGTGCCAGCAGTTTCGGTGGGAGGACCCCCTACGAGCAGTACTTC. This sequence encodes CASSFGGRTPYEQYF.

The rearrangement uses TRBV18 and TRBJ1-6, with unresolved D. The ends were cut back, 3 bases at V and 10 bases at J, with 10 bases in the middle. The V gene's germline CDR1 is KGHSH and CDR2 LQKENI. This CDR3 is built from 13 residues. CDR3 sequence reads: CASSPSQDSPLHF. Here the CDR3 DNA reads TGTGCCAGCTCACCCTCCCAGGACTCACCCCTCCACTTT. The whole variable domain, filled in from reference TRBV18 and TRBJ1-6, reads NAGVMQNPRHLVRRRGQEARLRCSPMKGHSHVYWYRQLPEEGLKFMVYLQKENIIDESGMPKERFSAEFPKEGPSILRIQQVVRGDSAAYFCASSPSQDSPLHFGNGTRLTVT.

This chain links TRBV10-3 with TRBJ2-1; 8 positions agree with TRBD2. The germline gives CDR1 ENHRY, CDR2 SYGVKD. This CDR3 spans 19 amino acids. J lost 0 bases, V lost 7 bases, and 17 bases had no gene match. CDR3 in amino acids: CAINPGGSSGQSSYNEQFF. CDR3 in DNA: TGTGCCATCAACCCAGGCGGGTCTAGCGGGCAAAGCTCCTACAATGAGCAGTTCTTC.

The V call is TRBV30, the J call TRBJ1-2; no firm D call. CDR3 length: 11 amino acids. V was cut by 2 bases and J by 5 bases, with 6 bases left in between. CDR1 is GTSNPN, CDR2 SVGIG, per germline (reference sequence). The CDR3 protein is CAWSLAYGYTF. Written as DNA, the CDR3 is TGTGCCTGGAGTCTTGCTTATGGCTACACCTTC.

This clone was seen once. The chain joins TRBV4-2 to TRBJ1-2; no definite D call. Per germline, CDR1 LGHNA and CDR2 YNFKEQ. Trimming took 4 bases from V and 3 from J, leaving 15 bases between them. The CDR3 runs to 15 residues. The CDR3 sequence is CASSPKIGVYYGYTF. Written as DNA, the CDR3 is TGTGCCAGCAGCCCAAAGATAGGAGTCTACTATGGCTACACCTTC.

The chain carries TRBV11-2 and TRBJ1-2; no firm D call. CDR1 is SGHAT, CDR2 FQNNGV, per germline. The CDR3 spans 13 residues. Trimming removed 5 bases at V and 4 bases at J, with 11 bases between. The CDR3 region has the DNA TGTGCCAGCAGCAAAACACCGTTCTATGGCTACACCTTC. Protein product: CASSKTPFYGYTF.

The CDR3, as DNA: TGTGCCAGCAGCAGGCGGACAGGGTCGGATGAAAAACTGTTTTTT. Translating gives CASSRRTGSDEKLFF. V and J are TRBV7-9 and TRBJ1-4; 8 bases match TRBD1. CDR1 SEHNR and CDR2 FQNEAQ come from the germline V gene (reference sequence). The V gene end was trimmed by 5 bases and the J gene end by 6 bases; junction bases not matched to a gene: 8. CDR3 length: 15 residues.

The table lists this clone with a few counts. V and J are TRBV18 and TRBJ2-5; 9 bases agree with TRBD1. Germline V gene lookup returns CDR1 KGHSH and CDR2 LQKENI. V shed 3 bases, J shed 5 bases, and the junction held 7 bases outside the gene matches. This CDR3 contains 15 residues. The CDR3 coding sequence is TGTGCCAGCTCACCCGAACAGGGGGCGTTTGAGACCCAGTACTTC. Amino acids: CASSPEQGAFETQYF.

V is TRBV30 and J is TRBJ1-6, with D possibly being TRBD1 (6 bases). The germline V gene encodes CDR1 GTSNPN and CDR2 SVGIG (reference sequence). The CDR3 spans 15 residues. V was cut by 0 bases and J by 5 bases, with 11 bases left in between. The DNA of the CDR3 is TGTGCCTGGAGTGTACTAGGACAGAATAATTCACCCCTCCACTTT. It yields the protein CAWSVLGQNNSPLHF.

J is TRBJ1-3 and V is TRBV6-6; TRBD1 is a possible D gene (5 bases). The ends were cut back, 2 bases at V and 4 bases at J, with 12 bases in the middle. There are 15 residues in the CDR3. Per the germline V gene, CDR1 is MNHNY and CDR2 is SVGAGI (reference sequence). CDR3 amino acids: CASSYAPGRGNTIYF. CDR3 in DNA: TGTGCCAGCAGTTACGCACCAGGGCGGGGAAACACCATATATTTT.

The chain combines TRBV19 with TRBJ1-1; 8 bases match TRBD1. From germline, CDR1 is LNHDA and CDR2 SQIVND (reference sequence). The junction had 10 bases not matched to a gene; V was cut back by 6 bases and J by 4 bases. The CDR3 consists of 15 residues. DNA for the CDR3: TGTGCCAGTAGCGACAGGGGCCGGAGGACCACTGAAGCTTTCTTT. Translating gives CASSDRGRRTTEAFF.

V usage is TRBV19 and J usage is TRBJ1-5, with no clear D. V was trimmed by 4 bases and J by 1 base, leaving 14 bases between them. Per germline, CDR1 LNHDA and CDR2 SQIVND (reference sequence). CDR3 length: 16 residues. Here the CDR3 DNA reads TGTGCCAGTAGTACCAATCGACCGTTAAGCAATCAGCCCCAGCATTTT. It codes for CASSTNRPLSNQPQHF. Variable domain in full (rest from reference TRBV19 and TRBJ1-5): DGGITQSPKYLFRKEGQNVTLSCEQNLNHDAMYWYRQDPGQGLRLIYYSQIVNDFQKGDIAEGYSVSREKKESFPLTVTSAQKNPTAFYLCASSTNRPLSNQPQHFGDGTRLSIL.

The chain is built from TRBV30 and TRBJ1-4; D uncertain. Germline V gives CDR1 GTSNPN, CDR2 SVGIG (reference sequence). V was clipped by 7 bases and J by 5 bases, with 14 bases between them. CDR3 size: 13 residues. This chain's CDR3 is CALHMGRNEKLFF. CDR3 DNA sequence: TGTGCCTTGCATATGGGCAGAAATGAAAAACTGTTTTTT.

The gene calls are TRBV4-2 and TRBJ1-2; maybe TRBD1 (5 bases). Per germline, CDR1 LGHNA and CDR2 YNFKEQ. V was clipped by 0 bases and J by 5 bases, with 22 bases between them. This CDR3 has 18 amino acids. Written as DNA, the CDR3 is TGTGCCAGCAGCCAAGAGGCCGGCAGGAGGGGTCCCCCTTATGGCTACACCTTC. Translation: CASSQEAGRRGPPYGYTF.

The chain carries TRBV28 and TRBJ2-7, with D uncertain. The CDR3 covers 14 residues. Trimming removed 3 bases from V and 2 bases from J, with 11 bases in between. CDR1 is MDHEN and CDR2 is SYDVKM in the germline V gene. CDR3 protein: CASSLSALPYEQYF. CDR3 bases: TGTGCCAGCAGTTTGTCCGCTCTTCCCTACGAGCAGTACTTC.

The J gene is TRBJ1-6, the V gene TRBV7-9; D is uncertain. The germline CDR1 and CDR2 sequences are SEHNR and FQNEAQ (reference sequence). CDR3 length equals 14 residues. V was cut by 2 bases and J by 12 bases, with 14 bases left in between. The CDR3 loop is CASSLPPPQGPLHF. For the CDR3, the DNA is TGTGCCAGCAGCTTACCACCGCCTCAAGGACCCCTCCACTTT. The full variable domain, rest sourced from reference TRBV7-9 and TRBJ1-6, is DTGVSQNPRHKITKRGQNVTFRCDPISEHNRLYWYRQTLGQGPEFLTYFQNEAQLEKSRLLSDRFSAERPKGSFSTLEIQRTEQGDSAMYLCASSLPPPQGPLHFGNGTRLTVT.

This clone was picked up one time. CDR3 nucleotides: TGTGCCAGCAGCCTTCGTCGTGGCTATGGCTACACCTTC. Translating it yields CASSLRRGYGYTF. The rearrangement joins TRBV3-1 (or the pseudogene TRBV3-2) to TRBJ1-2; D gene uncertain. Per germline, CDR1 LGHDT and CDR2 YNNKEL (reference sequence). CDR3 length: 13 amino acids. V was pared by 4 bases and J by 4 bases, with 10 bases between.

This clone has just a few counts. This chain joins TRBV20-1 and TRBJ1-2; 7 bases are a match to TRBD1. CDR3 size: 13 residues. V lost 3 bases to trimming and J lost 6 bases; unmatched junction nucleotides: 7. In germline, CDR1 is DFQATT, CDR2 SNEGSKA (reference sequence). CDR3 DNA sequence: TGCAGTGCTAGTGAGGGGGCCTGGAATGGCTACACCTTC. The encoded protein is CSASEGAWNGYTF.

CDR3 region: CASSLDTVTEAFF. DNA for the CDR3: TGTGCCAGCAGCTTAGACACGGTCACTGAAGCTTTCTTT. The chain couples TRBV6-4 to TRBJ1-1; unclear D gene. This CDR3 region has 13 residues. Trimming took off 6 bases at V and 4 bases at J, with 12 bases between the two ends. Germline V gene data show CDR1 as MRHNA and CDR2 as SNTAGT.

The V call is TRBV5-1, the J call TRBJ2-1; D perhaps matches TRBD2 (5 bases). Germline V gives CDR1 SGHRS, CDR2 YFSETQ. This CDR3 comprises 15 residues. Trimming pared 2 bases from V and 3 bases from J, leaving 12 bases between. The chain's CDR3 is CASSFSSGSYNEQFF. CDR3 DNA sequence: TGCGCCAGCAGCTTTTCAAGCGGTAGCTACAATGAGCAGTTCTTC.

This chain uses TRBV5-1 with TRBJ2-2; a possible D gene is TRBD1 (6 bases). CDR1 SGHRS and CDR2 YFSETQ come from the germline V gene. The CDR3 is 13 residues long. Trimming removed 3 bases from V and 5 bases from J, with 8 bases in between. The CDR3 coding sequence is TGCGCCAGCAGCTCACAGGGAACCGGGGAGCTGTTTTTT. This codes for CASSSQGTGELFF.

This clone was detected once. V and J are TRBV29-1 and TRBJ1-1, with D possibly being TRBD1 (6 bases). This CDR3 comprises 12 residues. V was trimmed by 3 bases and J by 5 bases, leaving 10 bases between them. Germline V lookup: CDR1 SQVTM, CDR2 ANQGSEA. Written as DNA, the CDR3 is TGCAGCGTTGACGAGGGGGGGACTGAAGCTTTCTTT. This codes for CSVDEGGTEAFF.

J is TRBJ1-2 and V is TRBV7-9; 8 bases fit TRBD1. This CDR3 region has 15 residues. The V and J ends lost 5 bases and 3 bases, in that order; junction bases with no gene match: 8. CDR1 is SEHNR and CDR2 is FQNEAQ in the germline V gene (reference sequence). The CDR3 nucleotides are TGTGCCAGCAGCCCGCGGGACAGGCTAGACTATGGCTACACCTTC. Translation: CASSPRDRLDYGYTF.

The chain is built from TRBV11-2 and TRBJ1-4; D is ambiguous. V lost 0 bases and J lost 6, with 26 bases in between. The CDR3 is 20 residues long. Germline CDR1 reads SGHAT; CDR2 reads FQNNGV. CDR3 sequence: CASSLDYRLGGVAPHEKLFF. The CDR3 nucleotides are TGTGCCAGCAGCTTAGATTACAGATTAGGTGGGGTCGCACCGCATGAAAAACTGTTTTTT.

The chain uses TRBV7-2 and TRBJ2-7; 16 nucleotides align to TRBD2. The CDR3 covers 17 residues. Losses at the gene ends were 5 bases for V and 2 bases for J; bases not matched to a gene: 6. CDR1 SGHTA and CDR2 FQGNSA come from the germline V gene. CDR3 in amino acids: CASSPGLAGGLAYEQYF. The CDR3 nucleotides are TGTGCCAGCAGCCCGGGACTAGCGGGAGGGCTAGCCTACGAGCAGTACTTC.

The chain couples TRBV6-5 to TRBJ1-1; D unclear. The V gene lost 6 bases and the J gene lost 11 bases, with 10 bases spanning the gap. The CDR3 runs 10 residues. Germline V gene lookup returns CDR1 MNHEY and CDR2 SVGAGI. CDR3 sequence: CASRIVLAFF. The DNA for the CDR3 is TGTGCCAGCAGAATTGTCCTGGCTTTCTTT.

The rearrangement uses TRBV30 and TRBJ2-1; TRBD2 is a possible D gene (5 bases). The ends were cut back, 0 bases at V and 6 bases at J, with 9 bases in the middle. The CDR3 sequence is 13 residues long. CDR1 is GTSNPN, CDR2 SVGIG, per germline (reference sequence). The CDR3 region is CAWSVARGNEQFF. Here the CDR3 DNA reads TGTGCCTGGAGTGTAGCACGGGGCAATGAGCAGTTCTTC.

The chain links TRBV4-3 to TRBJ2-5; maybe TRBD1 (7 bases). The CDR3 contains 16 residues. Trimming pared 0 bases from V and 10 bases from J, leaving 21 bases between. CDR1 and CDR2 (germline): LGHNA, YSLEER. CDR3 in DNA: TGCGCCAGCAGCCAAGATTCACAGGGGAGCCCAGCGGGCCAGTACTTC. It specifies CASSQDSQGSPAGQYF.

This chain joins TRBV18 and TRBJ2-2; 8 bases agree with TRBD2. The germline gives CDR1 KGHSH, CDR2 LQKENI. CDR3 length equals 17 residues. Trimming cost V 3 bases and J 1 base; bases outside gene matches: 7. In DNA, the CDR3 is TGTGCCAGCTCACCTACATCCGGGACTAGGAACACCGGGGAGCTGTTTTTT. It specifies CASSPTSGTRNTGELFF.